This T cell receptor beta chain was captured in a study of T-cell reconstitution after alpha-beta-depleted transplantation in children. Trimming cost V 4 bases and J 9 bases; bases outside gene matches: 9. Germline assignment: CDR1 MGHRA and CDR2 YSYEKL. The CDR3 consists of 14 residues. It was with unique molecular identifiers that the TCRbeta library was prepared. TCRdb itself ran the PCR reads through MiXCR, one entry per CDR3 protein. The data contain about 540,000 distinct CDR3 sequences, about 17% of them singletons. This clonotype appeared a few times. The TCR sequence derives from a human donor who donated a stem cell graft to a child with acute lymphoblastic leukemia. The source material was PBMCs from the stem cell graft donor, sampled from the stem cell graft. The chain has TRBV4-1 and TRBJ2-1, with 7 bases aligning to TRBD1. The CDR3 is CASSLGQFGGEQFF. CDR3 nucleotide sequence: TGCGCCAGCAGCCTGGGACAGTTCGGCGGTGAGCAGTTCTTC.